The clone carrying this TCR beta chain was seen ten or more times. The antigen is unknown. A single record per CDR3 protein comes from TCRdb applying MiXCR to the reads. The sample contains around 900,000 distinct CDR3 sequences, roughly 31% of which appear only once. With 5 bases clipped from V and 5 bases from J, the junction kept 7 bases outside the gene matches. CDR1 is SGHVS and CDR2 is FNYEAQ in the germline V gene. The CDR3 runs to 17 residues. This entry comes from a study of T cell repertoires in cytomegalovirus infection. The sequence was obtained from a human donor in good health (CMV status not recorded). Some clones in this sample may be carry-over from other donors' samples. The source was cultured CD8+ T cells from PBMCs, collected from culture after CMV antigen stimulation. V is TRBV7-6 and J is TRBJ2-2; TRBD2 matches at 14 bases. The CDR3 loop is CASSPGLAGGLTGELFF. The CDR3 region has the DNA TGTGCCAGCAGCCCCGGACTAGCGGGGGGCTTAACCGGGGAGCTGTTTTTT.